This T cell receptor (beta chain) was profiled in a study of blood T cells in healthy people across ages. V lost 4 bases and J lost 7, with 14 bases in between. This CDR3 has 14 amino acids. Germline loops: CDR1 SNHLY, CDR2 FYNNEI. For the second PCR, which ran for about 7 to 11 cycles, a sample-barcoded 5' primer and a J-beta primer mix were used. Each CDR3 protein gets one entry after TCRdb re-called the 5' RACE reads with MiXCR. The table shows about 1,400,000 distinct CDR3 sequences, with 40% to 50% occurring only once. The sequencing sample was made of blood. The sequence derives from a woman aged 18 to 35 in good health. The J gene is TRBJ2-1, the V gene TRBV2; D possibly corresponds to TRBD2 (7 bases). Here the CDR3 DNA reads TGTGCCAGCAGTGTTGTGGGAGGGGGGAATGAGCAGTTCTTC. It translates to CASSVVGGGNEQFF.